This T cell receptor beta chain was recorded in a study of MAIT cells during Salmonella Paratyphi A infection (dated 2017 in TCRdb). This clonotype was observed many times. It lacks a known antigen. One base away there is no much larger clone; base qualities are not given. Libraries were constructed by 5' RACE. Two rounds of PCR with Phusion High-Fidelity polymerase amplified TCRbeta, with sample-specific barcodes added in the primers. TCRbeta libraries were generated by template-switch cDNA synthesis with SMARTScribe reverse transcriptase and a TRBC-specific primer. After barcoding, samples were pooled and then prepared using the NEBNext Ultra DNA Library Prep Kit for Illumina. Sequencing of the libraries took place on an Illumina MiSeq using the MiSeq reagent kit v2, 300 cycles. Regarding the original processing steps: Jemultiplexer was used to demultiplex reads by barcode, and MiTCR with default parameters handled the alignment. VDJtools removed non-functional sequences, and clonotypes were defined by amino acid sequence, with clonotype frequencies based on assigned sequence reads. In the clonal space homeostasis analysis, clonotypes were binned by frequency as over-represented (0.05-1), large, medium and small. TCRdb reprocessed the public reads (quality trimming at Q25 with fastp, clone calling with MiXCR) and kept in-frame beta chains. Identical CDR3 protein sequences are pooled into one entry, listed with their most common genes and DNA. The V and J calls here are based on TCRdb, not the publication. The table for this sample lists 660 or so distinct CDR3 sequences; roughly two fifths of them were counted only once. The ten largest clones take up roughly 58% of the sample.

Per the publication, the time point label means: healthy control second sampling, 21 days after first. Using flow cytometry, MAIT cells, defined as Valpha7.2+ CD161+ T cells, were identified and sorted. The healthy adult controls were either laboratory volunteers or leukocyte cones obtained from the national blood and transplant service. For RNA extraction, 5,000 to 10,000 MAIT cells from each sample were sorted straight into RNAqueous-Micro lysis buffer. As a control for MAIT repertoire stability, unchallenged healthy controls were sampled twice, approximately 22 days apart. Lymphoprep gradient centrifugation was used to isolate peripheral blood mononuclear cells from blood samples and leukocyte cones. Sorting was done on either a BD FACSAria Fusion or a BD FACSAria III sorter. V gives up 3 bases and J gives up 5 bases, and the segment between their germline ends measures 16 bases. From the cysteine through the phenylalanine, the CDR3 covers 14 amino acids. CDR3 DNA only is kept here, 42 bases in frame from base 1. Per the germline V gene (reference sequence), DFQATT is the CDR1 and SNEGSKA is the CDR2.

Summary of the overall study and its limitations: Although the availability of volunteer samples limited sample sizes, the sizes were judged adequate for detecting differences between groups. More expansion or contraction among the top five MAIT clonotypes was shown in diagnosed volunteers than in healthy controls (around 0.5 versus 0.13), suggesting infection-driven repertoire reshaping. MAIT cell TRBV usage was oligoclonal with a preference for TRBV20 and TRBV6, and infection did not appear to change this usage.

The rearranged chain carries TRBV20-1 and TRBJ2-5; too little of a D gene remains to name it. Material for sequencing was MAIT cells from blood. This receptor was obtained from an adult in good health. CDR3 protein: CSARGSPQSETQYF. The DNA is as follows: TGCAGTGCTAGGGGCAGCCCTCAGTCGGAGACCCAGTACTTC.